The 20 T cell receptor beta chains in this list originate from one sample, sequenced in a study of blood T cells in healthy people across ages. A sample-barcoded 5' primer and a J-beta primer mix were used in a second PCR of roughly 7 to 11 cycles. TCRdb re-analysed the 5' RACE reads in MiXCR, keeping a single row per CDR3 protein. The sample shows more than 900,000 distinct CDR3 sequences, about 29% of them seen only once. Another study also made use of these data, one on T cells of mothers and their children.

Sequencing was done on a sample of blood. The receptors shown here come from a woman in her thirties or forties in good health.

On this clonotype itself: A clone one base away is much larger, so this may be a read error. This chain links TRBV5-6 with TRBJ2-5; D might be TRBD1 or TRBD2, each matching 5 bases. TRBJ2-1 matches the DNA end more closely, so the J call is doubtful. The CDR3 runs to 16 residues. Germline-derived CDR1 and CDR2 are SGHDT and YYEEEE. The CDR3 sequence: CASSLGAGTVQETQFF. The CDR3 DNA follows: TGTGCCAGCAGCTTGGGGGCCGGGACGGTCCAAGAGACCCAGTTCTTC.

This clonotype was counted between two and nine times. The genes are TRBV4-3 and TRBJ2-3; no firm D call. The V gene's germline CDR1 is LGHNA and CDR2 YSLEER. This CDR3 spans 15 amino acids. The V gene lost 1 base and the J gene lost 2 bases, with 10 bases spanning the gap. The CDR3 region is CASSQAWLLTDTQYF. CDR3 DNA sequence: TGCGCCAGCAGCCAAGCGTGGCTCCTCACAGATACGCAGTATTTT.

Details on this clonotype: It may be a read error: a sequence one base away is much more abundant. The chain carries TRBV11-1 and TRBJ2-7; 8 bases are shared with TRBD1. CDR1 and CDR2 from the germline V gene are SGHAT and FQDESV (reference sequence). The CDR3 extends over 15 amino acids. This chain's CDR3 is CVSSPTGGSPYEQYF. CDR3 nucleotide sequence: TGTGTCAGCAGCCCTACAGGGGGAAGTCCCTACGAGCAGTACTTC. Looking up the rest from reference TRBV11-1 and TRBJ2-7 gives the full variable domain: EAEVAQSPRYKITEKSQAVAFWCDPISGHATLYWYRQILGQGPELLVQFQDESVVDDSQLPKDRFSAERLKGVDSTLKIQPAELGDSAMYLCVSSPTGGSPYEQYFGPGTRLTVT.

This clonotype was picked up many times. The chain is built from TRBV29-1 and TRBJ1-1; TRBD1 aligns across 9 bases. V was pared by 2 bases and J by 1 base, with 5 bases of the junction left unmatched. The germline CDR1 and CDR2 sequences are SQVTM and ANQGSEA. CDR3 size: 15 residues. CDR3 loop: CSVEPTGGRNTEAFF. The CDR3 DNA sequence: TGCAGCGTTGAACCTACAGGGGGCAGGAACACTGAAGCTTTCTTT.

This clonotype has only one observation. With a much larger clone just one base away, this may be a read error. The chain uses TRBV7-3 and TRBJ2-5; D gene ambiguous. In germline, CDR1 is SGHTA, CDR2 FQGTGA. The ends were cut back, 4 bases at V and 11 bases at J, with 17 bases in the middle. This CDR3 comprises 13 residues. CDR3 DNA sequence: TGTGCCAGCAGCTCGTCACCCCACAATGAGCAGTACTTC. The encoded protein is CASSSSPHNEQYF.

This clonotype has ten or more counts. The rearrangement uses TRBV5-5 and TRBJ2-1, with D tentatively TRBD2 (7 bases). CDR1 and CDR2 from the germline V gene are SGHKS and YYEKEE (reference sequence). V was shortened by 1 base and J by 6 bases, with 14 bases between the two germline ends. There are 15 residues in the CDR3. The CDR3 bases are TGTGCCAGCAGCTTGTACGGGGGGCTTAGCAATGAGCAGTTCTTC. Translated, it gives CASSLYGGLSNEQFF.

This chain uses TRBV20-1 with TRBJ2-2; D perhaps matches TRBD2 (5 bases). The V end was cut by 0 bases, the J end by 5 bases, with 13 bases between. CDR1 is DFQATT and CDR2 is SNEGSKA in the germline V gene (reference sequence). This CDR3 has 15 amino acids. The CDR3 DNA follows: TGCAGTGCTAGAGATCGGGGAATGGGGACCGGGGAGCTGTTTTTT. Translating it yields CSARDRGMGTGELFF.

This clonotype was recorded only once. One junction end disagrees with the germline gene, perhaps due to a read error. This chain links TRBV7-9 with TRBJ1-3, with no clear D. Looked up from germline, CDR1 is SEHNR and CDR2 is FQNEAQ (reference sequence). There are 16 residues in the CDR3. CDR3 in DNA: TGTGCCAGCAGCTTTTTACTGGGAGCGGCTGGAAACACCGTATATTTT. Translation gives CASSFLLGAAGNTVYF.

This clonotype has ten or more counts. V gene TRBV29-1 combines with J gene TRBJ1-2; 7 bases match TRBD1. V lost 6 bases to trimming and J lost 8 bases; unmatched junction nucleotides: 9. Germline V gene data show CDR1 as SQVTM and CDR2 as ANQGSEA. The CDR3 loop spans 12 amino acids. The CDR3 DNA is TGCAGCGTCGCAGCAGGGGGAAAAGGCTACACCTTC. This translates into CSVAAGGKGYTF.

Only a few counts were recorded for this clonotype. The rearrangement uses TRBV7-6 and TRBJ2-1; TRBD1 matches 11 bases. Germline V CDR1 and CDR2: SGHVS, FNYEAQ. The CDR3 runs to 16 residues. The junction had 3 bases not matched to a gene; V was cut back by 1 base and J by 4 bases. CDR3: CASSLGGQGAYNEQFF. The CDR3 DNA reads TGTGCCAGCAGCTTAGGAGGACAGGGGGCTTACAATGAGCAGTTCTTC. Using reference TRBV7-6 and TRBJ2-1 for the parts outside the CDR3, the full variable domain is GAGVSQSPRYKVTKRGQDVALRCDPISGHVSLYWYRQALGQGPEFLTYFNYEAQQDKSGLPNDRFSAERPEGSISTLTIQRTEQRDSAMYRCASSLGGQGAYNEQFFGPGTRLTVL.

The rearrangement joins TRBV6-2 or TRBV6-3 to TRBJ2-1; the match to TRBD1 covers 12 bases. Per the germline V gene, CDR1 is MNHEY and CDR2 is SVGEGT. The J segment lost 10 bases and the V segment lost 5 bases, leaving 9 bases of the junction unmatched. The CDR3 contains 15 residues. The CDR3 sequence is CASSTGTGGSYEQFF. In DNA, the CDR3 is TGTGCCAGCAGTACCGGGACAGGGGGCTCCTACGAGCAGTTCTTC.

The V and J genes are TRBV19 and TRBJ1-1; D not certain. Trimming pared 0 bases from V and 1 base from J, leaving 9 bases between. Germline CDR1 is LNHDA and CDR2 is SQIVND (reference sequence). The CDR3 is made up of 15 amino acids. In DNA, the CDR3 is TGTGCCAGTAGTATAGATCGTGGATCGAACACTGAAGCTTTCTTT. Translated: CASSIDRGSNTEAFF.

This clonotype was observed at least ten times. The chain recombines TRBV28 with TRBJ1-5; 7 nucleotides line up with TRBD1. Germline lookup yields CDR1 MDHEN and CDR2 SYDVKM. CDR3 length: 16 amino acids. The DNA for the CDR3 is TGTGCAAGCCGGGACAGCCGGGGGGTTAATAGTCAGCCCCAGCATTTT. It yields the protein CASRDSRGVNSQPQHF.

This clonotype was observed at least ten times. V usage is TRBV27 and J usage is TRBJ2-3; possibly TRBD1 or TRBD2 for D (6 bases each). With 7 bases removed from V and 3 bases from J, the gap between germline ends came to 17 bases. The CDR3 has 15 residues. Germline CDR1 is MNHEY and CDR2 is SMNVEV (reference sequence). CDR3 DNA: TGTGCCAGCACCAACCCCGAGGGGGGTACAGATACGCAGTATTTT. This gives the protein CASTNPEGGTDTQYF.

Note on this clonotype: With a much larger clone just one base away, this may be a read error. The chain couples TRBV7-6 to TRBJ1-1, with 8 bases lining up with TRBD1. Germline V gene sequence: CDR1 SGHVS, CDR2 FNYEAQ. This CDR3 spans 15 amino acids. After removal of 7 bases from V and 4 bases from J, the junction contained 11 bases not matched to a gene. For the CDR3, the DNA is TGTGCCAGCAACCCCCAGGGGGCAAGGAGCACTGAAGCTTTCTTT. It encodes CASNPQGARSTEAFF.

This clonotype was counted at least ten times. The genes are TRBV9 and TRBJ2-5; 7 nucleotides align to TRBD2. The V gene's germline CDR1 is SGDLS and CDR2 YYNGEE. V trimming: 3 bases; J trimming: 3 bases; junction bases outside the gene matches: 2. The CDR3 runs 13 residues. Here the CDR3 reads CASSASGEETQYF. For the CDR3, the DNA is TGTGCCAGCAGCGCAAGCGGGGAAGAGACCCAGTACTTC.

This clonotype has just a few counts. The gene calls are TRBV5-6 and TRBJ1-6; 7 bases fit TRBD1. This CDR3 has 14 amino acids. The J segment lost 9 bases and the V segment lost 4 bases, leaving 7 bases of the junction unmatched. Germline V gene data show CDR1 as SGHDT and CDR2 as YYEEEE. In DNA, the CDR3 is TGTGCCAGCAGCCAAGGGACAGTAACTTCACCCCTCCACTTT. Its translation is CASSQGTVTSPLHF. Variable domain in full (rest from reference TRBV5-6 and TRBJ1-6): DAGVTQSPTHLIKTRGQQVTLRCSPKSGHDTVSWYQQALGQGPQFIFQYYEEEERQRGNFPDRFSGHQFPNYSSELNVNALLLGDSALYLCASSQGTVTSPLHFGNGTRLTVT.

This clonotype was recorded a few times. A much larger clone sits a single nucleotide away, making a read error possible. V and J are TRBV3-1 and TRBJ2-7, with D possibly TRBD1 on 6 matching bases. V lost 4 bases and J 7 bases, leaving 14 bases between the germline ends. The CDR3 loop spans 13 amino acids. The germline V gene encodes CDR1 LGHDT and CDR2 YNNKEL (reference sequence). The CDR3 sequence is CASSPDRYNEQYF. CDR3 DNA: TGTGCCAGCAGCCCCGACAGGTACAATGAGCAGTACTTC.

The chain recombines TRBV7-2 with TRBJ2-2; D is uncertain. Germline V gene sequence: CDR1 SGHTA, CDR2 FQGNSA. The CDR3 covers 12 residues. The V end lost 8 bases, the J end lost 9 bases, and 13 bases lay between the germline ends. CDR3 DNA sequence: TGTGCCAGCGGAAAGGGTGGCAGGGAGCTGTTTTTT. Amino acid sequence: CASGKGGRELFF.

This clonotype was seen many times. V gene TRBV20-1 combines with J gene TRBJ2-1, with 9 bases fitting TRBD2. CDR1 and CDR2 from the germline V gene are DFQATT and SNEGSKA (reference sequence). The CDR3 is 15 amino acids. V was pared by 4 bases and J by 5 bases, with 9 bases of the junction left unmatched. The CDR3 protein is CSAKGRTSVDNEQFF. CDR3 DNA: TGCAGTGCTAAGGGGCGGACTAGCGTGGACAATGAGCAGTTCTTC.